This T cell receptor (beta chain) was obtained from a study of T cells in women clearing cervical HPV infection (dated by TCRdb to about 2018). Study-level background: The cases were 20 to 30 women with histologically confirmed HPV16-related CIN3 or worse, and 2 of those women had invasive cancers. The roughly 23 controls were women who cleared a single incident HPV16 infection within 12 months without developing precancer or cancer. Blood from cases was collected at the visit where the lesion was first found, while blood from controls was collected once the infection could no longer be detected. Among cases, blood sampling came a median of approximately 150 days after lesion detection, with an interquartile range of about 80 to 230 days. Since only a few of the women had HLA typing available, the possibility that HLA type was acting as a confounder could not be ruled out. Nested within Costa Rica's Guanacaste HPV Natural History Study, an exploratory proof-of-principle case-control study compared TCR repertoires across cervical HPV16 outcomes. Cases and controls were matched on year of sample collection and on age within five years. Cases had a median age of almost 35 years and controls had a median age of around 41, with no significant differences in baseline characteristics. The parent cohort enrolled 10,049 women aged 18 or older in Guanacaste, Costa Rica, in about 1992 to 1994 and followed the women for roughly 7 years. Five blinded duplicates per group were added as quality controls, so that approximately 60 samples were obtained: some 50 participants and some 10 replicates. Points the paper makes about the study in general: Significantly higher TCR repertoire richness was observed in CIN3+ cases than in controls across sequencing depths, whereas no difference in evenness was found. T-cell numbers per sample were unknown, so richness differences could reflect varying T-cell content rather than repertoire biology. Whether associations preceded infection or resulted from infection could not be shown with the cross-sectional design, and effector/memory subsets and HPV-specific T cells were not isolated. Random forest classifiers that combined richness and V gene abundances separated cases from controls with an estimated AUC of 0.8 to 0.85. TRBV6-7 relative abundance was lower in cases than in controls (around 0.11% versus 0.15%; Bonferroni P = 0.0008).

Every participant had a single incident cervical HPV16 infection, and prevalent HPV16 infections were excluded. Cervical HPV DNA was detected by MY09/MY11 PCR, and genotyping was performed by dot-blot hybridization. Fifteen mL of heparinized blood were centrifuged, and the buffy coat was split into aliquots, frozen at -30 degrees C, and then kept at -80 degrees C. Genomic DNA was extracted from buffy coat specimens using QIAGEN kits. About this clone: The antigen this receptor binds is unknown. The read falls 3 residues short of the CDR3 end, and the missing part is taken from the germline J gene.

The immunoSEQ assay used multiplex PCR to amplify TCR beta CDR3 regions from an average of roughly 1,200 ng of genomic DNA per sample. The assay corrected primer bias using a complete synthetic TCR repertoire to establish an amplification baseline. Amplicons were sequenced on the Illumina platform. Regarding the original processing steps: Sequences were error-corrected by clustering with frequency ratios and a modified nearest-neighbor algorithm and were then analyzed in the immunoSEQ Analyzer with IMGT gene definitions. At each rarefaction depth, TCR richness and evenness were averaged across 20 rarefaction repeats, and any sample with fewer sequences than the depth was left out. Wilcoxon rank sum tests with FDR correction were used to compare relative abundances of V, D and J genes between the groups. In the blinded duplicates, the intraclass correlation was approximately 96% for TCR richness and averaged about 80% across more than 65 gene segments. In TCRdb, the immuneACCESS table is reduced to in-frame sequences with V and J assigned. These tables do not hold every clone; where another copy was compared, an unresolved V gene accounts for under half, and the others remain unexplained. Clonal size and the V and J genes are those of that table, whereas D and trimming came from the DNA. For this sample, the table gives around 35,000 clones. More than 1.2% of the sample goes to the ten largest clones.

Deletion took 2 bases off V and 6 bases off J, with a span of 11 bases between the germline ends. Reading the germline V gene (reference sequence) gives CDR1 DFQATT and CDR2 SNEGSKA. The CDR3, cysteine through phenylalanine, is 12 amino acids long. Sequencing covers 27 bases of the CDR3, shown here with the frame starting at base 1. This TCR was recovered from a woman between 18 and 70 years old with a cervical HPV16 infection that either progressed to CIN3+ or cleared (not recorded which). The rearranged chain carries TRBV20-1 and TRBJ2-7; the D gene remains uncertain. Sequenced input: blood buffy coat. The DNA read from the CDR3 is TGCAGTGCTAGATGGCTAGTCCCCGAG. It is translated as CSARWLVPE. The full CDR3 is CSARWLVPEQYF.